The clone carrying this TCR beta chain was recorded only once. This CDR3 region has 16 residues. V shed 7 bases, J shed 8 bases, and the junction held 15 bases outside the gene matches. CDR1 is SEHNR and CDR2 is FQNEAQ in the germline V gene (reference sequence). The entry originates in a study of siplizumab effects on memory and regulatory T cells. Produced via immunoSEQ multiplex PCR; TCRdb's table is partial and in-frame only. The repertoire includes some 62,000 clones, approximately 82% of them detected once, and 3.5% to 4% sits in the top ten. V is TRBV7-9 and J is TRBJ2-1, with 9 bases matching TRBD2. Sequenced: memory CD4+ T cells sorted from blood. The receptor's source is a human donor in good health. The CDR3 DNA follows: TGTGCCAGCACCCTCCTGCGGGGGGGGGCCGCGGATGAGCAGTTCTTC. Translated: CASTLLRGGAADEQFF.